This T cell receptor (beta chain) was sequenced for a study of shared clonotypes between healthy human individuals. The V and J ends lost 4 bases and 5 bases, in that order; junction bases with no gene match: 3. CDR3 size: 13 residues. Germline V CDR1 and CDR2: SGHDN, FVKESK. The material for each subset, its genomic DNA, was split evenly across several immunoSEQ plates. Using immunoSEQ multiplex PCR, the repertoire was profiled, and TCRdb retains in-frame clones only, with some absent. Of more than 400,000 clones in the sample, roughly 80% were seen once. This sequence was found in a woman between 40 and 55 years old in good health. Some clones in this sample may be carry-over from other donors' samples. The chain recombines TRBV14 with TRBJ2-7, with TRBD1 matching over 9 bases. The sequencing input was PBMCs. This CDR3 reads CASSPTGGHEQYF. CDR3 DNA: TGTGCCAGCAGCCCGACAGGGGGGCACGAGCAGTACTTC. Drawing the rest from reference TRBV14 and TRBJ2-7, the complete variable domain is EAGVTQFPSHSVIEKGQTVTLRCDPISGHDNLYWYRRVMGKEIKFLLHFVKESKQDESGMPNNRFLAERTGGTYSTLKVQPAELEDSGVYFCASSPTGGHEQYFGPGTRLTVT.